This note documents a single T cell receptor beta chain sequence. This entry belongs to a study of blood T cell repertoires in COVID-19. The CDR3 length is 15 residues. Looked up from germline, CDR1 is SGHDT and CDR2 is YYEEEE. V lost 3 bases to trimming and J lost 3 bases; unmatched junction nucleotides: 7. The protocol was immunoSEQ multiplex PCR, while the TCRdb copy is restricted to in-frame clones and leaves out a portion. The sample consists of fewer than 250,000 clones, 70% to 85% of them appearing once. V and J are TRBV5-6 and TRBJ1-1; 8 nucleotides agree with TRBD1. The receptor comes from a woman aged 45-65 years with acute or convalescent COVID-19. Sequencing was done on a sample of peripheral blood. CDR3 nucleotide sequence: TGTGCCAGCAGCTACTACAGGGGGTATGACACTGAAGCTTTCTTT. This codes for CASSYYRGYDTEAFF.